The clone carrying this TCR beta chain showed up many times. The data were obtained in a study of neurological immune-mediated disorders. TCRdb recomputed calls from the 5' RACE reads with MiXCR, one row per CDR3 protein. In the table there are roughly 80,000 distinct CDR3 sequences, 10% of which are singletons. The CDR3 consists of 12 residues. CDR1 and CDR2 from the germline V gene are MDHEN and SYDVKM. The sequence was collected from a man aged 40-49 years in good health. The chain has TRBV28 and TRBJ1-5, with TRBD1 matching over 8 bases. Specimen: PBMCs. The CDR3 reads CGTQGARKPQHF. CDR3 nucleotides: TGTGGAACGCAGGGGGCGAGGAAGCCCCAGCATTTT.